Listed here are 11 T cell receptor beta chains from one sample, sequenced in a study of CD8 T cells in Susac syndrome. RNA, at about 0.45 to 1 ug, was reverse transcribed with random hexamers. MiXCR, applied by TCRdb to the immunoSEQ multiplex PCR reads, yields one record per CDR3 protein. Seen here are more than 55,000 distinct CDR3 sequences, 95% observed once, and the top ten hold 0.2% to 0.25%. The sequenced sample consisted of CD8+ T cells from PBMCs. The receptors come from a human donor in good health.

The V call is TRBV29-1, the J call TRBJ2-1; D unresolved. Germline assignment: CDR1 SQVTM and CDR2 ANQGSEA. The CDR3 extends over 10 amino acids. Between the trimmed V and J ends, which lost 6 bases and 7 bases, there was a span of 7 bases. The CDR3 DNA follows: TGCAGCGTCCAGGATAATGAGCAGTTCTTC. Its translation: CSVQDNEQFF.

The chain links TRBV7-9 to TRBJ2-2; D is ambiguous. Trimming shortened V by 5 bases and J by 6 bases, and 7 bases separated the two germline ends. Germline V gene data show CDR1 as SEHNR and CDR2 as FQNEAQ (reference sequence). There are 12 residues in the CDR3. The CDR3 protein is CASSPFSGELFF. The CDR3, as DNA: TGTGCCAGCAGCCCCTTTTCCGGGGAGCTGTTTTTT.

The rearrangement uses TRBV29-1 and TRBJ2-2; TRBD1 might be the D (6 bases). Germline loops: CDR1 SQVTM, CDR2 ANQGSEA. The CDR3 sequence is 16 residues long. The V end was cut by 7 bases, the J end by 0 bases, with 18 bases between. DNA for the CDR3: TGCAGCGCCGCTCCCACAGGGAGATCGAACACCGGGGAGCTGTTTTTT. Translating gives CSAAPTGRSNTGELFF.

This clonotype was counted a single time. The rearrangement links TRBV4-1 to TRBJ2-1; no reliable D call. V was trimmed by 3 bases and J by 4 bases, leaving 7 bases between them. This CDR3 is 13 amino acids long. Germline assignment: CDR1 MGHRA and CDR2 YSYEKL. The CDR3 loop is CASSQGIYNEQFF. The CDR3 region has the DNA TGCGCCAGCAGCCAGGGAATTTACAATGAGCAGTTCTTC.

This clonotype was seen more than once but under ten times. The V call is TRBV5-8, the J call TRBJ1-1; weak D call: TRBD1 (6 bases). Trimming left V 2 bases short and J 1 base short, with 9 bases between. Germline V gene lookup returns CDR1 SGHTS and CDR2 YDEGEE. This CDR3 is built from 14 residues. CDR3 protein: CASSLGGPNTEAFF. For the CDR3, the DNA is TGTGCCAGCAGCTTAGGGGGACCGAACACTGAAGCTTTCTTT.

V usage is TRBV7-9 and J usage is TRBJ2-5; 8 positions match TRBD2. Trimming removed 1 base from V and 1 base from J; junction bases left unmatched: 5. CDR1 and CDR2 (germline): SEHNR, FQNEAQ (reference sequence). This CDR3 is built from 16 residues. The CDR3 spells CASSLVSGDGQETQYF. DNA of the CDR3: TGTGCCAGCAGCTTAGTTAGCGGGGACGGCCAAGAGACCCAGTACTTC.

The rearrangement links TRBV5-1 to TRBJ2-5, with 11 bases matching TRBD2. CDR1 and CDR2 from the germline V gene are SGHRS and YFSETQ. V dropped 0 bases and J dropped 5; count of bases not matched to a gene: 6. The CDR3 is 16 amino acids. The CDR3 spells CASSLDPRTSGETQYF. DNA of the CDR3: TGCGCCAGCAGCTTGGACCCCCGGACTAGCGGGGAGACCCAGTACTTC.

The J gene is TRBJ1-4, the V gene TRBV4-1; 9 nucleotides match TRBD1. Germline V gives CDR1 MGHRA, CDR2 YSYEKL. CDR3 size: 14 residues. The V and J ends lost 4 bases and 11 bases, in that order; junction bases with no gene match: 8. The CDR3 region is CASSPSDRGEKLFF. CDR3 nucleotides: TGCGCCAGCAGCCCAAGCGACAGGGGGGAGAAACTGTTTTTT.

The V gene is TRBV4-1, the J gene TRBJ2-7; TRBD1 agrees at 8 bases. V lost 1 base and J lost 3; bases outside the gene matches: 5. The V gene's germline CDR1 is MGHRA and CDR2 YSYEKL. This CDR3 is 15 amino acids long. This chain's CDR3 is CASSQAFTGGYEQYF. In DNA form, the CDR3 reads TGCGCCAGCAGCCAAGCGTTCACAGGGGGCTACGAGCAGTACTTC.

The chain couples TRBV29-1 to TRBJ1-2; TRBD1 matches 7 bases. The CDR3 covers 13 residues. In germline, CDR1 is SQVTM, CDR2 ANQGSEA. The ends lost 3 bases at V and 4 bases at J; junction bases unmatched: 5. This CDR3 reads CSVEGYRGYGYTF. The CDR3 region has the DNA TGCAGCGTTGAGGGGTACAGGGGCTATGGCTACACCTTC.

In its sample, this clonotype was seen a few times. The V and J genes are TRBV28 and TRBJ2-1, with 11 bases matching TRBD2. The germline gives CDR1 MDHEN, CDR2 SYDVKM. The CDR3 loop spans 15 amino acids. Unmatched junction bases numbered 2, after V lost 2 bases and J lost 5 bases. The CDR3 region has the DNA TGTGCCAGCAGTTTACTAGCGGGGGGAAACAATGAGCAGTTCTTC. Translated: CASSLLAGGNNEQFF.